The 9 T cell receptor beta chains below all came from one sample that was sequenced in a study of OX40 agonist ivuxolimab in advanced cancers. Some clones are missing from TCRdb's copy, which holds only in-frame ones; the method was immunoSEQ multiplex PCR. Of tens of thousands of clones in the sample, 84% were seen once. Source: CD4+ or CD8+ T cells sorted from blood, taken in a trial of the OX40 agonist ivuxolimab. The receptor set was obtained from an adult with an advanced solid tumor such as melanoma, head and neck, liver or kidney cancer.

This sequence joins TRBV5-5 and TRBJ1-5; D might be TRBD1 (5 bases). Looked up from germline, CDR1 is SGHKS and CDR2 is YYEKEE (reference sequence). The CDR3 covers 18 residues. The V end was cut by 0 bases, the J end by 1 base, with 17 bases between. CDR3: CASSLGSQGWGSNQPQHF. CDR3 in DNA: TGTGCCAGCAGCTTGGGCTCCCAGGGCTGGGGGAGCAATCAGCCCCAGCATTTT.

This chain joins TRBV11-3 and TRBJ2-2; D is unclear. Trimming shortened V by 1 base and J by 7 bases, and 16 bases separated the two germline ends. Germline V gene lookup returns CDR1 SGHNT and CDR2 YENEEA. This CDR3 comprises 16 residues. The CDR3 DNA is TGTGCCAGCAGCTTAGCTTCTTTCGGATCGGGCGGGGAGCTGTTTTTT. This sequence encodes CASSLASFGSGGELFF.

V is TRBV5-1 and J is TRBJ1-2, with D maybe TRBD1 (5 bases). This CDR3 is 11 amino acids long. V was cut by 7 bases and J by 4 bases, with 8 bases left in between. Germline V CDR1 and CDR2: SGHRS, YFSETQ. CDR3 amino acids: CASGDPYGYTF. CDR3 sequence (DNA): TGCGCCAGCGGGGACCCCTATGGCTACACCTTC.

The rearrangement uses TRBV10-3 and TRBJ1-3, with a tentative D call TRBD1 (5 bases). The CDR3 extends over 18 amino acids. V was cut by 4 bases and J by 1 base, with 20 bases left in between. The germline gives CDR1 ENHRY, CDR2 SYGVKD. This chain's CDR3 is CAISGGGGALGSGNTIYF. DNA for the CDR3: TGTGCCATCAGTGGCGGGGGGGGAGCGCTGGGTTCTGGAAACACCATATATTTT.

This rearrangement joins TRBV5-1 to TRBJ2-1; D possibly corresponds to TRBD2 (6 bases). Trimming stripped 1 base from V and 2 bases from J, with 13 bases between. CDR1 SGHRS and CDR2 YFSETQ come from the germline V gene. The length of the CDR3 is 16 residues. DNA for the CDR3: TGCGCCAGCAGCTTGAGGAGGGAGGTCGCCTACAATGAGCAGTTCTTC. This encodes CASSLRREVAYNEQFF.

This rearrangement joins TRBV14 to TRBJ2-7; TRBD1 agrees at 11 bases. Per germline, CDR1 SGHDN and CDR2 FVKESK. This CDR3 contains 15 residues. Trimming cost V 4 bases and J 7 bases; bases outside gene matches: 9. CDR3: CASSLRTGGLAEQYF. CDR3 nucleotide sequence: TGTGCCAGCAGCCTTCGGACAGGGGGCCTCGCGGAGCAGTACTTC.

The rearrangement joins TRBV9 to TRBJ1-5; maybe TRBD1 (6 bases). The CDR3 totals 20 residues. Germline loops: CDR1 SGDLS, CDR2 YYNGEE. Deletions cut 3 bases from V and 0 bases from J, with 25 bases between. The CDR3, as DNA: TGTGCCAGCAGCGCTACCCCCGGGACAACAGCTTCCTTTAGCAATCAGCCCCAGCATTTT. Translated, it gives CASSATPGTTASFSNQPQHF.

A few counts support this clone. The rearrangement joins TRBV5-1 to TRBJ1-4; tentatively, D is TRBD1 (5 bases). The ends were cut back, 0 bases at V and 8 bases at J, with 17 bases in the middle. This CDR3 comprises 16 residues. The germline V gene encodes CDR1 SGHRS and CDR2 YFSETQ. Here the CDR3 reads CASSLDSARVGEKLFF. CDR3 DNA: TGCGCCAGCAGCTTGGATAGTGCCAGGGTCGGAGAAAAACTGTTTTTT. The variable domain in full, completed from reference TRBV5-1 and TRBJ1-4, reads KAGVTQTPRYLIKTRGQQVTLSCSPISGHRSVSWYQQTPGQGLQFLFEYFSETQRNKGNFPGRFSGRQFSNSRSEMNVSTLELGDSALYLCASSLDSARVGEKLFFGSGTQLSVL.

V is TRBV2 and J is TRBJ2-1; D gene unclear. The V end was cut by 7 bases, the J end by 5 bases, with 3 bases between. The V gene's germline CDR1 is SNHLY and CDR2 FYNNEI. CDR3 length: 10 amino acids. The chain's CDR3 is CASTHNEQFF. As DNA, the CDR3 is TGTGCCAGCACGCACAATGAGCAGTTCTTC.